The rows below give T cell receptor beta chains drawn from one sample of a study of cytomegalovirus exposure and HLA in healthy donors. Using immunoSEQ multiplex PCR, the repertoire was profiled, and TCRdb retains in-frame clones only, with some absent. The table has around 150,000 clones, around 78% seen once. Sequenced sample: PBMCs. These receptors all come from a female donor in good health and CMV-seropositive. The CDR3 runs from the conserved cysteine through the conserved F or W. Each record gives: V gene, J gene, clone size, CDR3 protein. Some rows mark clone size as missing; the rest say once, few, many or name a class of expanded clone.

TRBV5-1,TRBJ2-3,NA,CASSMGTGGTDTQYF
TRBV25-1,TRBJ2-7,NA,CATGGPSSYEQYF
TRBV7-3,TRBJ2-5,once,CASSLTAGAQETQYF
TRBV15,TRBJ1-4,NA,CATSKDRGDEKLFF
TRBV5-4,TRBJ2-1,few,CASSLAAGEGEQFF
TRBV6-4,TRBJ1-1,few,CASRDSDRGDTEAFF
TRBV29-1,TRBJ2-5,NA,CSVVGGARETQYF
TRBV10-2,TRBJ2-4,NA,CASSDGGALRDIQYF
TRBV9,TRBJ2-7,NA,CASSVAPTGVYEQYF
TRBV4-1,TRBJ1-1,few,CASSRGPTEAFF
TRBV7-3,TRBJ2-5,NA,CASSVLAGGQETQYF
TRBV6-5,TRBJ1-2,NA,CASSQSETGINGYPF
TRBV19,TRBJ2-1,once,CATAGTSGGDQFF
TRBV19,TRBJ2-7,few,CASSISTGSTYEQYF
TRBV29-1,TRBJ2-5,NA,CSVVFRQQQETQYF
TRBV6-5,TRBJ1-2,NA,CASSYSIARQNGYTF
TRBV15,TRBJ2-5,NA,CATSREGGTETQYF
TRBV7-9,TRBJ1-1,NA,CASSLRRVGDTEAFF
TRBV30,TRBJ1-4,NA,CAWSRGENEKLFF
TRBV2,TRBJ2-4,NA,CASSEYTGFEILAKNIQYF
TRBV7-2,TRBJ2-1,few,CASSSYRREEKFF
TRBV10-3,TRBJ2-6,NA,CAISENLEGSLSGANVLTF
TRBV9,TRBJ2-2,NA,CASSLASGGNTGELFF
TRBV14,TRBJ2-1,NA,CASSPRAAGGYNEQFF
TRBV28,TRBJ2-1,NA,CASTPGKGTRTEQFF
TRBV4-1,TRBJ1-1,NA,CASSQVKTDTEAFF
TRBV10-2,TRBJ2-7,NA,CASRELTGHYEQYF
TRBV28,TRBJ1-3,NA,CASSPRTGGSGNTIYF
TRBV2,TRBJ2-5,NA,CASIERERETQYF
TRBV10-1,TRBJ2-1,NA,CASSALAGGDNEQFF
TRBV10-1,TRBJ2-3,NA,CASSGPTEQGGEDTQYF
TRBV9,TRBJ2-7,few,CASSVDRAGYYEQYF
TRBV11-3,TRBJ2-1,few,CASSLETSGTNEQFF
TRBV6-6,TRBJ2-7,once,CASSIRGGYEQYF
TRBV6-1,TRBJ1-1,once,CASIGIYTEAFF
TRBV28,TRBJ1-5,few,CASSTGTTNQPQHF
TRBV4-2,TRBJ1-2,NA,CASSQESGQGFYGYTF